These T cell receptor beta chains were read from a single sample in a study of blood T cell repertoires in COVID-19. Sequenced by immunoSEQ multiplex PCR; TCRdb stores in-frame clones only, minus some. The sample records roughly 300,000 clones, more than 80% being singletons. Sequencing used PBMCs or T cells enriched from blood (not recorded which). These receptors originate from a woman younger than 45 who had recovered from COVID-19. Both conserved end residues are part of each CDR3. The order of the fields is clone size, V gene, J gene, D gene, CDR3 DNA, CDR3 protein. D genes are given only for firm matches. Only some rows state a clone size, as once, few, many or a class for expanded clones.

abundance: once
v_gene: TRBV7-2
j_gene: TRBJ1-2
d_gene: NA
CDR3nt: TGTGCCAGCAGCTTAGGGGACTACGTCTATGGCTACACCTTC
CDR3aa: CASSLGDYVYGYTF

abundance: NA
v_gene: TRBV7-2
j_gene: TRBJ1-5
d_gene: TRBD1
CDR3nt: TGTGCCAGCAGCAAATGGGACAGGACGATGAGCAATCAGCCCCAGCATTTT
CDR3aa: CASSKWDRTMSNQPQHF

abundance: once
v_gene: TRBV6-2/TRBV6-3
j_gene: TRBJ1-1
d_gene: TRBD1
CDR3nt: TGTGCCAGCAGTACCCGGGACAGCTCCATGAACACTGAAGCTTTCTTT
CDR3aa: CASSTRDSSMNTEAFF

abundance: NA
v_gene: TRBV6-5
j_gene: TRBJ2-2
d_gene: NA
CDR3nt: TGTGCCAGCAGTTACTCGATCTCCGGGAACACCGGGGAGCTGTTTTTT
CDR3aa: CASSYSISGNTGELFF

abundance: NA
v_gene: TRBV5-1
j_gene: TRBJ1-3
d_gene: NA
CDR3nt: TGCGCCAGCAGCTTGGGGCAGGCCTCTGGAAACACCATATATTTT
CDR3aa: CASSLGQASGNTIYF

abundance: NA
v_gene: TRBV27
j_gene: TRBJ1-1
d_gene: TRBD1
CDR3nt: TGTGCCAGCAGCTCTACAACAGGGGGCGCGTACACTGAAGCTTTCTTT
CDR3aa: CASSSTTGGAYTEAFF

abundance: many
v_gene: TRBV9
j_gene: TRBJ2-3
d_gene: TRBD2
CDR3nt: TGTGCCAGCAGCGTAGGGGCTAGCGGTAGCACAGATACGCAGTATTTT
CDR3aa: CASSVGASGSTDTQYF

abundance: NA
v_gene: TRBV9
j_gene: TRBJ1-5
d_gene: NA
CDR3nt: TGTGCCAGCAGCGTCGACAGCCATCAGCCCCAGCATTTT
CDR3aa: CASSVDSHQPQHF

abundance: NA
v_gene: TRBV19
j_gene: TRBJ2-5
d_gene: TRBD2
CDR3nt: TGTGCCAGTCGGACTAGCGGGAGCGGAGAGACCCAGTACTTC
CDR3aa: CASRTSGSGETQYF

abundance: NA
v_gene: TRBV24-1
j_gene: TRBJ2-3
d_gene: TRBD2
CDR3nt: TGTGCCACCAGTGTAGGAGCGGGAGTTTCAGATACGCAGTATTTT
CDR3aa: CATSVGAGVSDTQYF

abundance: NA
v_gene: TRBV11-3
j_gene: TRBJ1-4
d_gene: NA
CDR3nt: TGTGCCAGCAGCTTCGATACTCAAGAAAAACTGTTTTTT
CDR3aa: CASSFDTQEKLFF

abundance: NA
v_gene: TRBV10-3
j_gene: TRBJ2-1
d_gene: NA
CDR3nt: TGTGCCATCACCCTCCGGGACAGGGAAACTAGCGGAAGCTACAATGAGCAGTTCTTC
CDR3aa: CAITLRDRETSGSYNEQFF

abundance: NA
v_gene: TRBV29-1
j_gene: TRBJ1-2
d_gene: TRBD1
CDR3nt: TGCAGCGCCACCGGGACAGGGAATGGCTACACCTTC
CDR3aa: CSATGTGNGYTF

abundance: NA
v_gene: TRBV5-1
j_gene: TRBJ1-2
d_gene: NA
CDR3nt: TGCGCCAGCAGCCAAGGACGCAATCCCAGGGACTATGGCTACACCTTC
CDR3aa: CASSQGRNPRDYGYTF

abundance: NA
v_gene: TRBV19
j_gene: TRBJ1-3
d_gene: TRBD1
CDR3nt: TGTGCCAGTAATCCGGGACAGGGGGCTACTGCAAACACCATATATTTT
CDR3aa: CASNPGQGATANTIYF

abundance: NA
v_gene: TRBV6-2/TRBV6-3
j_gene: TRBJ1-2
d_gene: TRBD1
CDR3nt: TGTGCCAGCAGTACCCATCGGACAGGGGGCGTCTATGGCTACACCTTC
CDR3aa: CASSTHRTGGVYGYTF

abundance: NA
v_gene: TRBV18
j_gene: TRBJ1-2
d_gene: TRBD1
CDR3nt: TGTGCCAGCTCGCTAGCAGGGACAGGGGATGGCTACACCTTC
CDR3aa: CASSLAGTGDGYTF

abundance: once
v_gene: TRBV4-2
j_gene: TRBJ1-1
d_gene: NA
CDR3nt: TGTGCCAGCAGCCAAGGGCAGAACACTGAAGCTTTCTTT
CDR3aa: CASSQGQNTEAFF

abundance: NA
v_gene: TRBV28
j_gene: TRBJ1-5
d_gene: TRBD1
CDR3nt: TGTGCCAGCAGTCCCAGACAGGGCCTCCAGCCCCAGCATTTT
CDR3aa: CASSPRQGLQPQHF

abundance: few
v_gene: TRBV21-1
j_gene: TRBJ1-6
d_gene: NA
CDR3nt: TGTGCCAGCAGCAAAATAGGGGGACAGGGGGCTTCACCCCTCCACTTT
CDR3aa: CASSKIGGQGASPLHF

abundance: NA
v_gene: TRBV4-1
j_gene: TRBJ2-1
d_gene: TRBD2
CDR3nt: TGCGCCAGCAGCCAAGACCGGACTAGCGGGAGGGCCGGTTCCTACAATGAGCAGTTCTTC
CDR3aa: CASSQDRTSGRAGSYNEQFF

abundance: NA
v_gene: TRBV27
j_gene: TRBJ2-6
d_gene: NA
CDR3nt: TGTGCCAGCTCATTGGGGGGTTTTAGCTCTGGGGCCAACGTCCTGACTTTC
CDR3aa: CASSLGGFSSGANVLTF

abundance: NA
v_gene: TRBV6-2/TRBV6-3
j_gene: TRBJ1-2
d_gene: NA
CDR3nt: TGTGCCAGCAGTCACAGCGGTCGGACCTATGGCTACACCTTC
CDR3aa: CASSHSGRTYGYTF

abundance: NA
v_gene: TRBV29-1
j_gene: TRBJ2-7
d_gene: NA
CDR3nt: TGCAGCGTTGAAGACGCGGATAAGGAGTCCTACGAGCAGTACTTC
CDR3aa: CSVEDADKESYEQYF

abundance: NA
v_gene: TRBV30
j_gene: TRBJ2-7
d_gene: NA
CDR3nt: TGTGCCTGGAGTGGAACGGACACCTACTACGAGCAGTACTTC
CDR3aa: CAWSGTDTYYEQYF

abundance: NA
v_gene: TRBV6-5
j_gene: TRBJ2-1
d_gene: NA
CDR3nt: TGTGCCAGCAGTCCCTCCTACTCGGAGCAGTTCTTC
CDR3aa: CASSPSYSEQFF

abundance: NA
v_gene: TRBV5-6
j_gene: TRBJ2-1
d_gene: NA
CDR3nt: TGTGCCAGCAGCCCTGACTTCACCTACAATGAGCAGTTCTTC
CDR3aa: CASSPDFTYNEQFF

abundance: NA
v_gene: TRBV29-1
j_gene: TRBJ2-7
d_gene: TRBD1
CDR3nt: TGCAGCATTTCGGACAGGGGGGGCTCCGAGCAGTACTTC
CDR3aa: CSISDRGGSEQYF

abundance: NA
v_gene: TRBV7-8
j_gene: TRBJ1-3
d_gene: NA
CDR3nt: TGTGCCAGCCAACCGACAGGCTCTGGAAACACCATATATTTT
CDR3aa: CASQPTGSGNTIYF

abundance: NA
v_gene: TRBV11-2
j_gene: TRBJ2-1
d_gene: NA
CDR3nt: TGTGCCAGCAGCTTAGTCAGGGGCAATGAGCAGTTCTTC
CDR3aa: CASSLVRGNEQFF

abundance: NA
v_gene: TRBV5-1
j_gene: TRBJ2-5
d_gene: TRBD1
CDR3nt: TGCGCCAGCAGTTCGGCAGGGGGCAGAGAGACCCAGTACTTC
CDR3aa: CASSSAGGRETQYF

abundance: NA
v_gene: TRBV6-6
j_gene: TRBJ1-2
d_gene: NA
CDR3nt: TGTGCCAGCGGGAGCGGGGGTGGCTACACCTTC
CDR3aa: CASGSGGGYTF

abundance: NA
v_gene: TRBV5-1
j_gene: TRBJ1-2
d_gene: NA
CDR3nt: TGCGCCAGCAGCTTGGTTACAGACTATGGCTACACCTTC
CDR3aa: CASSLVTDYGYTF

abundance: NA
v_gene: TRBV7-3
j_gene: TRBJ2-5
d_gene: NA
CDR3nt: TGTGCCAGCAGCCAGATGGGGGCGGATGGAGAGACCCAGTACTTC
CDR3aa: CASSQMGADGETQYF

abundance: NA
v_gene: TRBV28
j_gene: TRBJ1-2
d_gene: TRBD1
CDR3nt: TGTGCCAGCAGGGCGACAGGGAAGGGTGGCTACACCTTC
CDR3aa: CASRATGKGGYTF

abundance: few
v_gene: TRBV9
j_gene: TRBJ2-1
d_gene: NA
CDR3nt: TGTGCCAGCAGCGTAGCTAGTAACCCTTGGGATGAGCAGTTCTTC
CDR3aa: CASSVASNPWDEQFF

abundance: NA
v_gene: TRBV7-2
j_gene: TRBJ2-7
d_gene: NA
CDR3nt: TGTGCCAGCCTAACGGGCCAGGGCTACGAGCAGTACTTC
CDR3aa: CASLTGQGYEQYF

abundance: NA
v_gene: TRBV28
j_gene: TRBJ2-1
d_gene: NA
CDR3nt: TGTGCCAGCAGTTTACCCGCGGGTGCGGGGAGAAATGAGCAGTTCTTC
CDR3aa: CASSLPAGAGRNEQFF

abundance: NA
v_gene: TRBV10-1
j_gene: TRBJ2-2
d_gene: TRBD2
CDR3nt: TGCGCCAGCAGCGGACTAGCGGGGAACACCGGGGAGCTGTTTTTT
CDR3aa: CASSGLAGNTGELFF

abundance: NA
v_gene: TRBV5-6
j_gene: TRBJ2-3
d_gene: NA
CDR3nt: TGTGCCAGCAGCCACAACAGGGTTAGCACAGATACGCAGTATTTT
CDR3aa: CASSHNRVSTDTQYF

abundance: NA
v_gene: TRBV5-6
j_gene: TRBJ2-7
d_gene: NA
CDR3nt: TGTGCCAGCAGCTCATCACTCTACGAGCAGTACTTC
CDR3aa: CASSSSLYEQYF

abundance: once
v_gene: TRBV4-1
j_gene: TRBJ2-2
d_gene: NA
CDR3nt: TGCGCCAGCAGCCAAGAGTACAGTCGTGCGAACACCGGGGAGCTGTTTTTT
CDR3aa: CASSQEYSRANTGELFF

abundance: once
v_gene: TRBV4-3
j_gene: TRBJ1-1
d_gene: NA
CDR3nt: TGCGCCAGCAGCCCGGGGGGGTTGGCCTCAGAGAACACTGAAGCTTTCTTT
CDR3aa: CASSPGGLASENTEAFF

abundance: NA
v_gene: TRBV12-3/TRBV12-4
j_gene: TRBJ2-5
d_gene: NA
CDR3nt: TGTGCCAGCAGCCCGGGGGAGACCCAGTACTTC
CDR3aa: CASSPGETQYF

abundance: NA
v_gene: TRBV28
j_gene: TRBJ2-3
d_gene: NA
CDR3nt: TGTGCCAGCAGTTTACGGGAGACAGATACGCAGTATTTT
CDR3aa: CASSLRETDTQYF

abundance: NA
v_gene: TRBV10-3
j_gene: TRBJ2-7
d_gene: NA
CDR3nt: TGTGCCATCAGATACGGACAGATAAAGAGAAACTCCTACGAGCAGTACTTC
CDR3aa: CAIRYGQIKRNSYEQYF

abundance: NA
v_gene: TRBV30
j_gene: TRBJ2-2
d_gene: TRBD1
CDR3nt: TGTGCCTGGATGATAGGGACAGGGGGATTTTCCGGGGAGCTGTTTTTT
CDR3aa: CAWMIGTGGFSGELFF

abundance: NA
v_gene: TRBV2
j_gene: TRBJ2-7
d_gene: NA
CDR3nt: TGTGCCAGCAGTTTTACCCATGGACAGTTGCGGGACGAGCAGTACTTC
CDR3aa: CASSFTHGQLRDEQYF

abundance: NA
v_gene: TRBV12-3/TRBV12-4
j_gene: TRBJ2-7
d_gene: NA
CDR3nt: TGTGCCAGCCGACAGGAAAATACCTACGAGCAGTACTTC
CDR3aa: CASRQENTYEQYF

abundance: once
v_gene: TRBV5-1
j_gene: TRBJ1-1
d_gene: NA
CDR3nt: TGCGCCAGCAGCTTGGACCAGGTGGCAGCTTTCTTT
CDR3aa: CASSLDQVAAFF

abundance: NA
v_gene: TRBV12-5
j_gene: TRBJ2-7
d_gene: TRBD2
CDR3nt: TGTGCTAGTGGTTTGGTACTGGGGACTAGCGGGAGTGTTAACGAGCAGTACTTC
CDR3aa: CASGLVLGTSGSVNEQYF

abundance: NA
v_gene: TRBV19
j_gene: TRBJ1-5
d_gene: NA
CDR3nt: TGTGCCAGTAGTCCGCGACAGGATTATAGCAATCAGCCCCAGCATTTT
CDR3aa: CASSPRQDYSNQPQHF

abundance: NA
v_gene: TRBV28
j_gene: TRBJ1-2
d_gene: TRBD1
CDR3nt: TGTGCCAGCAGTTCTTACGACAGGGGAGAGTACGGCTACACCTTC
CDR3aa: CASSSYDRGEYGYTF